The present T cell receptor beta chain was sequenced within a study of STAT5B mutations in CD4+ large granular lymphocyte leukemia. Some clones are missing from TCRdb's copy, which holds only in-frame ones; the method was immunoSEQ multiplex PCR. The sample consists of approximately 30,000 clones, approximately 79% of them appearing once. This CDR3 region has 16 residues. Germline CDR1 is SNHLY and CDR2 is FYNNEI. With 7 bases clipped from V and 0 bases from J, the junction kept 9 bases outside the gene matches. The specimen sequenced was CD4+ T cells from blood buffy coats. The sequence was obtained from a human donor in good health. The V and J genes are TRBV2 and TRBJ1-5; 7 bases fit TRBD1. CDR3 protein: CASTRDRVGSNQPQHF. CDR3 nucleotides: TGTGCCAGCACCAGAGACAGGGTCGGTAGCAATCAGCCCCAGCATTTT.